This is a list of T cell receptor beta chains from one sample in a study of CD8+CD57+ T cells in acquired aplastic anemia. TCRdb redid the calling of the reads with MiXCR, one entry per CDR3 protein. The table lists 98,000 or so distinct CDR3 sequences, roughly 50% of them singletons. Sequencing was done on a sample of sorted CD4+, CD8+, or CD8+CD57+ T cells (not recorded which) from PBMCs. These receptors all come from a human donor in good health, serving as a control. The CDR3 runs from the conserved cysteine through the conserved F or W. Each record gives: J gene, V gene, CDR3 protein.

TRBJ2-5 TRBV6-5 CASSYYGSGIQETQYF
TRBJ2-3 TRBV25-1 CATRPDRANTDTQYF
TRBJ1-2 TRBV19 CASSTPGTGYGYTF
TRBJ2-3 TRBV24-1 CATSDNGEADTQYF
TRBJ2-1 TRBV29-1 CSVSAGGYEQFF
TRBJ1-1 TRBV27 CASSSRQYTEAFF
TRBJ2-3 TRBV5-4 CASSFRGGGPADTQYF
TRBJ1-2 TRBV20-1 CSASGAEYYGYTF
TRBJ2-1 TRBV2 CASSGYTSGGPYNEQFF
TRBJ2-5 TRBV29-1 CSVQLRVKETQYF
TRBJ1-1 TRBV12-3/TRBV12-4 CASTTVEAFF
TRBJ2-1 TRBV24-1 CATSERTGNRNEQFF
TRBJ1-5 TRBV24-1 CATRAGDNQPQHF
TRBJ1-4 TRBV7-9 CASSFGQINEKLFF